The clone carrying this TCR beta chain was seen ten or more times. Antigen unknown. This entry comes from a study of T cell clonality in common variable immunodeficiency. Study results and caveats: CVID subjects showed higher TCRbeta clonality than healthy controls.

Caucasian heritage predominated among both patients and controls. Each donor provided about 5 to 9 ml of heparinized whole blood. Sequencing used immunoSEQ multiplex PCR; TCRdb keeps in-frame clones, though not all of them. The record shows more than 30,000 clones for this sample, with no singletons present. This clonotype was sampled from a person between 18 and 75 years old in good health. The sequenced material came from peripheral blood mononuclear cells.

The CDR3 DNA, read in part, is TGTGCCAGCAGCCCCTCCCGGGTGGAGACC. Amino acid sequence: CASSPSRVET. The whole CDR3 reads CASSPSRVETQYF. V and J are TRBV5-4 and TRBJ2-5; D is unclear. The DNA ends 3 residues before the CDR3 does, and the rest of the CDR3 is filled in from the germline J gene. The CDR3 is 13 residues long. The germline gives CDR1 SGHNT, CDR2 YYREEE (reference sequence). The V end was cut by 4 bases, the J end by 5 bases, with 12 bases between.